The source of this T cell receptor (beta chain) is a study of blood T cell repertoires in COVID-19. Study background: Acute and convalescent COVID-19 specimens originated in the United States, Italy and Spain. T cells, B-cell-depleted T cells, or PBMCs provided the cDNA or gDNA that served as material.

Authors' data handling: Amplified reference gene primers provided the basis for estimating nucleated cell counts. Profiled with immunoSEQ multiplex PCR; TCRdb holds only in-frame clones, not every one. V, J and clone size were drawn from that table, and D and trimming were deduced from the DNA. The sample yields about 130,000 clones, 81% seen once. The CDR3 is 15 residues long. Germline V gives CDR1 SNHLY, CDR2 FYNNEI. The V segment lost 5 bases and the J segment 3 bases; nucleotides outside the gene matches: 7. The rearrangement joins TRBV2 to TRBJ1-2; 9 bases are shared with TRBD1. This TCR derives from a man under 40 with COVID-19, enrolled during active disease. Sequenced: peripheral blood. CDR3 nucleotides: TGTGCCAGCAGTCGGGCACAGGGGGCGGACTATGGCTACACCTTC. Its translation is CASSRAQGADYGYTF.